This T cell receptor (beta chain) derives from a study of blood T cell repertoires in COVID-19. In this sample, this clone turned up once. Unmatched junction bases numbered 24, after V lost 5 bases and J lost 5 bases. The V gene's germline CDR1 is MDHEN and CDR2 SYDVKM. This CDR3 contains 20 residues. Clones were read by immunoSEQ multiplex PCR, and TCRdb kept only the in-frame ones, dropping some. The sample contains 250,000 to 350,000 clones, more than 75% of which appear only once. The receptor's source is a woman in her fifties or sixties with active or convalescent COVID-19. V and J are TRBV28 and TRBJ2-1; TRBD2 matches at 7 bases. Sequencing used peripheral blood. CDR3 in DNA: TGTGCCAGCAGTGGCTTTGGGGCAGGGTATACGAGCGGGAAGGACAATGAGCAGTTCTTC. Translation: CASSGFGAGYTSGKDNEQFF.